Following are 20 T cell receptor beta chains from one sample sequenced in a study of T cell responses to AZD1222 COVID-19 vaccine. Libraries were prepared by immunoSEQ multiplex PCR; TCRdb keeps only in-frame clonotypes and omits some of them. The table records 150,000 or so clones, 91% of them present only once. The sequenced sample was peripheral blood, obtained 28 days after the second AZD1222 dose. The receptor set was obtained from an adult who received the AZD1222 COVID-19 vaccine.

This rearrangement joins TRBV9 to TRBJ1-5, with D perhaps TRBD1 (6 bases). The V end was cut by 0 bases, the J end by 6 bases, with 10 bases between. This CDR3 has 14 amino acids. The germline V gene encodes CDR1 SGDLS and CDR2 YYNGEE. The CDR3 DNA reads as TGTGCCAGCAGCGTAGGAGGGGGTGGTCAGCCCCAGCATTTT. This translates into CASSVGGGGQPQHF.

This rearrangement joins TRBV11-2 to TRBJ2-3; D gene ambiguous. CDR1 SGHAT and CDR2 FQNNGV come from the germline V gene. The CDR3 sequence is 13 residues long. V was shortened by 5 bases and J by 0 bases, with 6 bases between the two germline ends. The CDR3 nucleotides are TGTGCCAGCAGCAGTCCTAGCACAGATACGCAGTATTTT. This encodes CASSSPSTDTQYF. Complete variable domain (other parts from reference TRBV11-2 and TRBJ2-3): EAGVAQSPRYKIIEKRQSVAFWCNPISGHATLYWYQQILGQGPKLLIQFQNNGVVDDSQLPKDRFSAERLKGVDSTLKIQPAKLEDSAVYLCASSSPSTDTQYFGPGTRLTVL.

This clone has only a few counts. V usage is TRBV5-1 and J usage is TRBJ2-1; 8 bases match TRBD2. The CDR3 is 14 residues long. V was pared by 4 bases and J by 7 bases, with 7 bases of the junction left unmatched. Germline V lookup: CDR1 SGHRS, CDR2 YFSETQ. Here the CDR3 reads CASSPSGGGNEQFF. The CDR3 nucleotides read TGCGCCAGCAGCCCCAGCGGCGGGGGGAATGAGCAGTTCTTC.

This chain connects TRBV4-1 to TRBJ2-7; 9 bases align to TRBD1. This CDR3 spans 15 amino acids. V shed 4 bases, J shed 4 bases, and the junction held 8 bases outside the gene matches. Germline loops: CDR1 MGHRA, CDR2 YSYEKL. This CDR3 is CASSPLGQGRYEQYF. For the CDR3, the DNA is TGCGCCAGCAGCCCCCTGGGACAGGGAAGGTACGAGCAGTACTTC.

This clone was recorded once. CDR3 amino acids: CASSRTSGSHWEQYF. The CDR3 coding sequence is TGTGCCAGCAGCCGGACTAGCGGGAGTCATTGGGAGCAGTACTTC. This sequence joins TRBV9 and TRBJ2-7; 13 positions agree with TRBD2. Looked up from germline, CDR1 is SGDLS and CDR2 is YYNGEE. Trimming removed 4 bases from V and 7 bases from J; junction bases left unmatched: 8. The CDR3 contains 15 residues.

The V gene is TRBV6-5, the J gene TRBJ1-5; D possibly corresponds to TRBD1 (5 bases). CDR1 MNHEY and CDR2 SVGAGI come from the germline V gene. This CDR3 is 15 amino acids long. Between the trimmed V and J ends, which lost 5 bases and 1 base, there was a span of 12 bases. The DNA of the CDR3 is TGTGCCAGCAGTCCCCTGGGACCCAGCAATCAGCCCCAGCATTTT. Residues: CASSPLGPSNQPQHF.

This clone was detected only once. The genes are TRBV7-8 and TRBJ1-1; TRBD1 matches 11 bases. Germline trimming cut 5 bases from V and 1 base from J; bases unmatched to any gene: 6. The germline gives CDR1 SGHVS, CDR2 FQNEAQ. CDR3 length equals 16 residues. This CDR3 is CASSGGQGARNTEAFF. The CDR3 DNA is TGTGCCAGCAGCGGCGGACAGGGGGCGAGGAACACTGAAGCTTTCTTT.

The chain employs TRBV7-3 and TRBJ2-2; a weak D match, TRBD2 (6 bases). This CDR3 contains 14 residues. Germline lookup yields CDR1 SGHTA and CDR2 FQGTGA. V was trimmed by 8 bases and J by 3 bases, leaving 13 bases between them. CDR3 in DNA: TGTGCCAGCGGGGGGAGACTTGACACCGGGGAGCTGTTTTTT. Translated: CASGGRLDTGELFF.

This clone came up once. The chain links TRBV20-1 to TRBJ2-3; possibly TRBD2 for D (6 bases). Germline CDR1 and CDR2: DFQATT and SNEGSKA (reference sequence). V was cut by 6 bases and J by 5 bases, with 6 bases left in between. CDR3 length: 10 amino acids. CDR3 sequence (DNA): TGCAGTGCCGGGAGAGATACGCAGTATTTT. It encodes CSAGRDTQYF.

V is TRBV6-6 and J is TRBJ2-7, with D possibly TRBD2 on 6 matching bases. Trimming took off 5 bases at V and 5 bases at J, with 22 bases between the two ends. Germline CDR1 MNHNY, CDR2 SVGAGI (reference sequence). This CDR3 region has 16 residues. This CDR3 is CASSTGTAREAHEQYF. In nucleotides, the CDR3 is TGTGCCAGCAGTACCGGGACCGCCAGGGAGGCCCACGAGCAGTACTTC.

The chain has TRBV29-1 and TRBJ2-2; maybe TRBD2 (5 bases). Trimming removed 1 base from V and 0 bases from J, with 9 bases in between. The germline gives CDR1 SQVTM, CDR2 ANQGSEA. This CDR3 has 15 residues. The chain's CDR3 is CSVEGEPANTGELFF. CDR3 bases: TGCAGCGTTGAAGGGGAGCCAGCGAACACCGGGGAGCTGTTTTTT.

This chain links TRBV27 with TRBJ1-5; the D is unclear. V dropped 5 bases and J dropped 5 bases, with 13 bases sitting between them. The CDR3 has 14 amino acids. The germline CDR1 and CDR2 sequences are MNHEY and SMNVEV (reference sequence). DNA of the CDR3: TGTGCCAGCAGTCCGGATTGGGTCGATCAGCCCCAGCATTTT. Protein: CASSPDWVDQPQHF.

This sequence joins TRBV2 and TRBJ1-6; D unclear. Germline CDR1 is SNHLY and CDR2 is FYNNEI. Between the trimmed V and J ends, which lost 6 bases and 8 bases, there was a span of 11 bases. The CDR3 covers 13 residues. In DNA, the CDR3 is TGTGCCAGCAGCCAAGACCGGGATTCACCCCTCCACTTT. The encoded protein is CASSQDRDSPLHF.

This clone was seen only once. V is TRBV6-2 or TRBV6-3 and J is TRBJ2-7, with 14 bases that match TRBD2. The CDR3 runs to 18 residues. Germline CDR1 MNHEY, CDR2 SVGEGT. The V gene end was trimmed by 2 bases and the J gene end by 1 base; junction bases not matched to a gene: 7. The CDR3 reads CASSYVGLAGERSYEQYF. CDR3 nucleotide sequence: TGTGCCAGCAGTTACGTGGGACTAGCGGGAGAGCGGTCCTACGAGCAGTACTTC.

The rearrangement links TRBV5-1 to TRBJ2-5; weak D call: TRBD2 (5 bases). Germline-derived CDR1 and CDR2 are SGHRS and YFSETQ. The CDR3 runs 16 residues. V lost 0 bases to trimming and J lost 2 bases, with 14 bases between them. Here the CDR3 reads CASSLAFGAEQETQYF. The CDR3 region has the DNA TGCGCCAGCAGCTTGGCCTTTGGAGCGGAACAAGAGACCCAGTACTTC.

The CDR3 loop is CSVAGQGVAEAFF. The CDR3 DNA reads TGCAGCGTTGCTGGACAGGGGGTCGCTGAAGCTTTCTTT. The chain links TRBV29-1 to TRBJ1-1; 10 bases align to TRBD1. J was trimmed by 6 bases and V by 4 bases; bases with no gene match: 5. The CDR3 runs 13 residues. Germline V lookup: CDR1 SQVTM, CDR2 ANQGSEA.

The genes are TRBV4-2 and TRBJ2-7; D might be TRBD2 (6 bases). The CDR3 is made up of 17 amino acids. Germline V gives CDR1 LGHNA, CDR2 YNFKEQ. The V end was cut by 0 bases, the J end by 6 bases, with 21 bases between. The CDR3 DNA reads as TGTGCCAGCAGCCAAGAGATGAGCCGGGGGACCTTTCCCGAGCAGTACTTC. Translating it yields CASSQEMSRGTFPEQYF.

About this clone itself: The junction and the germline gene differ at one end; a read error may be behind it. The genes are TRBV28 and TRBJ2-2; D call uncertain. From germline, CDR1 is MDHEN and CDR2 SYDVKM. This CDR3 contains 16 residues. The CDR3 sequence is CASSFYTASHHGQLFF. In DNA form, the CDR3 reads TGTGCCAGCAGTTTCTATACGGCCTCTCACCACGGGCAGCTGTTTTTT. The full variable domain, its missing parts supplied by reference TRBV28 and TRBJ2-2, is DVKVTQSSRYLVKRTGEKVFLECVQDMDHENMFWYRQDPGLGLRLIYFSYDVKMKEKGDIPEGYSVSREKKERFSLILESASTNQTSMYLCASSFYTASHHGQLFFGEGSRLTVL.

The V gene is TRBV4-1, the J gene TRBJ2-1, with 8 bases that match TRBD2. Germline loops: CDR1 MGHRA, CDR2 YSYEKL. V lost 6 bases and J lost 3; bases outside the gene matches: 10. The CDR3 runs to 16 residues. The CDR3 bases are TGCGCCAGCAGTCAACGGATAGCGGGAAACTACAATGAGCAGTTCTTC. This codes for CASSQRIAGNYNEQFF.

J is TRBJ2-5 and V is TRBV5-1; the D gene is possibly TRBD1 (6 bases). Between the trimmed V and J ends, which lost 0 bases and 4 bases, there was a span of 10 bases. Germline V gene sequence: CDR1 SGHRS, CDR2 YFSETQ. CDR3 length: 14 amino acids. The CDR3 protein is CASSLEVGGETQYF. CDR3 nucleotides: TGCGCCAGCAGCTTGGAGGTAGGGGGAGAGACCCAGTACTTC.